These T cell receptor beta chains were read from a single sample in a study of monozygotic twins with inflammatory bowel disease. TCRdb reanalyzed the 5' RACE reads, giving one entry per CDR3 protein sequence and no DNA. The sample has about 210,000 distinct CDR3 sequences. The sample taken for sequencing was blood. The receptors stem from a human donor with ulcerative colitis or Crohn's disease, or a healthy co-twin of an affected twin (not recorded which). Each CDR3 is given with its conserved first and last residue.

>TRBJ2-1|TRBV7-9|16
CASSPTGGETYNEQFF
>TRBJ2-1|TRBV12-3/TRBV12-4|15
CASSLASAFYNEQFF
>TRBJ2-7|TRBV7-8|12
CASSFDNYEQYF
>TRBJ2-5|TRBV12-3/TRBV12-4|12
CASSYGWETQYF
>TRBJ2-7|TRBV10-3|13
CAISEVSSYEQYF
>TRBJ1-2|TRBV12-3/TRBV12-4|14
CASSINSANYGYTF
>TRBJ1-5|TRBV4-1|17
CASSQDPGRALNQPQHF
>TRBJ1-1|TRBV12-3/TRBV12-4|13
CASSRDLNTEAFF
>TRBJ2-1|TRBV5-6|13
CASSSVLWGEQFF
>TRBJ2-3|TRBV7-2|17
CASSETLGPDGADTQYF
>TRBJ2-1|TRBV3-1|17
CASSLPGGTRGSNEQFF
>TRBJ2-5|TRBV10-3|15
CAISGASGGQETQYF
>TRBJ1-5|TRBV7-8|13
CASCIHTNQPQHF
>TRBJ2-7|TRBV7-2|15
CASSLIGESSYEQYF
>TRBJ1-2|TRBV12-3/TRBV12-4|14
CASSLTSGGYGYTF
>TRBJ1-1|TRBV11-2|13
CASSLTRGTEAFF
>TRBJ1-2|TRBV2|14
CASSRPPPGYGYTF
>TRBJ2-2|TRBV5-1|15
CASSRGQGGTGELFF
>TRBJ2-1|TRBV20-1|15
CSAPPLAGGRNEQFF
>TRBJ1-2|TRBV5-1|15
CASSQLDGINYGYTF
>TRBJ1-6|TRBV15|16
CATSRDPARMGSPLHF
>TRBJ2-5|TRBV6-5|15
CASSYSIAGGQTQYF
>TRBJ2-3|TRBV16|14
CASSQTSLRDTQYF
>TRBJ1-1|TRBV18|14
CASSLGQPYTEAFF
>TRBJ2-2|TRBV1|12
CTPVENTGELFF
>TRBJ2-6|TRBV5-1|19
CASSSPVGQESSGANVLTF
>TRBJ2-2|TRBV24-1|15
CATSDRYGYTGELFF
>TRBJ2-5|TRBV5-1|15
CASSQEGHILETQYF
>TRBJ1-2|TRBV2|15
CASSEAGSANYGYTF
>TRBJ1-2|TRBV20-1|15
CSARVGPLVVKGYTF
>TRBJ1-3|TRBV12-3/TRBV12-4|15
CASSRVTGAGNTIYF
>TRBJ1-1|TRBV20-1|11
CSARRGAQAFF
>TRBJ2-1|TRBV14|16
CASSQAESWAYNEQFF
>TRBJ1-1|TRBV14|16
CASSQAANVPDTEAFF
>TRBJ1-5|TRBV2|13
CASSVDRNQPQHF
>TRBJ2-7|TRBV5-4|12
CASSPRRNEQYF
>TRBJ2-2|TRBV7-6|15
CASSSLGGSTGELFF
>TRBJ2-2|TRBV12-3/TRBV12-4|11
CASRSTGELFF
>TRBJ2-1|TRBV7-3|15
CASSLMRGANNEQFF
>TRBJ2-3|TRBV7-8|18
CASSLPVASAGGTDTQYF
>TRBJ2-7|TRBV5-1|17
CASSRGPSGGSLYEQYF
>TRBJ2-5|TRBV7-8|14
CASSLGRLKETQYF
>TRBJ2-3|TRBV20-1|15
CSAREARGAGDTQYF
>TRBJ1-4|TRBV4-2|17
CASSQDRERPTNEKLFF
>TRBJ1-4|TRBV6-5|14
CASSYGGGDAKLFF
>TRBJ1-2|TRBV12-3/TRBV12-4|13
CASTSQGAGGYTF
>TRBJ1-1|TRBV7-9|16
CASSLKKDTGNTEAFF
>TRBJ1-2|TRBV4-1|15
CASSQEGGIAYGYTF
>TRBJ2-3|TRBV18|15
CASSPGAGAADTQYF
>TRBJ2-7|TRBV20-1|14
CSGNSGGSSYEQYF
>TRBJ1-2|TRBV4-1|17
CASSQDALLGSNYGYTF
>TRBJ2-3|TRBV6-1|15
CASSGRQGSTDTQYF
>TRBJ2-6|TRBV3-1|12
CASSFRSNVLTF
>TRBJ2-5|TRBV5-1|15
CASSLTPASAETQYF